The 18 T cell receptor beta chains below were found in one sample sequenced in a study of cytomegalovirus exposure and HLA in healthy donors. Measured with immunoSEQ multiplex PCR; TCRdb has only the in-frame clones, and not every one. This repertoire shows a few hundred thousand clones, roughly 89% found once; its top ten account for 0.37%. The sequenced sample consisted of PBMCs. These receptors were taken from a woman under 30 in good health and CMV-seronegative.

The chain couples TRBV27 to TRBJ2-6, with D possibly being TRBD1 (5 bases). The CDR3 is made up of 17 amino acids. The germline V gene encodes CDR1 MNHEY and CDR2 SMNVEV (reference sequence). V lost 4 bases, J lost 2 bases, and 15 bases lay in between. In DNA form, the CDR3 reads TGTGCCAGCAGTTCTCCAAGCGACAGACCTGGGGCCAACGTCCTGACTTTC. Its translation is CASSSPSDRPGANVLTF.

The chain is built from TRBV7-9 and TRBJ2-7; weak D call: TRBD1 (6 bases). Germline loops: CDR1 SEHNR, CDR2 FQNEAQ (reference sequence). Trimming took 5 bases from V and 4 from J, leaving 15 bases between them. The CDR3 covers 14 residues. The CDR3 nucleotides are TGTGCCAGCAGCCACAGGGAATCAAAGTACGAGCAGTACTTC. It encodes CASSHRESKYEQYF.

This clone was counted a few times. V usage is TRBV5-1 and J usage is TRBJ2-5; D unresolved. V dropped 1 base and J dropped 2 bases, with 12 bases sitting between them. The CDR3 spans 15 residues. CDR1 is SGHRS and CDR2 is YFSETQ in the germline V gene. The CDR3 DNA follows: TGCGCCAGCAGCTTGACCGGAGCCGCACAAGAGACCCAGTACTTC. This encodes CASSLTGAAQETQYF.

The J gene is TRBJ2-1, the V gene TRBV13; 9 bases align to TRBD2. The junction had 1 base not matched to a gene; V was cut back by 4 bases and J by 0 bases. Germline CDR1 PRHDT, CDR2 FYEKMQ (reference sequence). CDR3 length equals 15 residues. For the CDR3, the DNA is TGTGCCAGCAGCTCGACTAGCGGCTCCTACAATGAGCAGTTCTTC. This encodes CASSSTSGSYNEQFF.

The CDR3: CASINNNEQFF. The CDR3, as DNA: TGTGCCAGCATTAACAACAATGAGCAGTTCTTC. The chain employs TRBV28 and TRBJ2-1; unclear D gene. The V and J ends lost 7 bases and 5 bases respectively, with 6 bases between them. The CDR3 is 11 amino acids. The V gene's germline CDR1 is MDHEN and CDR2 SYDVKM. The whole variable domain, filled in from reference TRBV28 and TRBJ2-1, reads DVKVTQSSRYLVKRTGEKVFLECVQDMDHENMFWYRQDPGLGLRLIYFSYDVKMKEKGDIPEGYSVSREKKERFSLILESASTNQTSMYLCASINNNEQFFGPGTRLTVL.

This clone occurred a few times. The rearrangement uses TRBV28 and TRBJ1-2, with TRBD1 as a possible D gene (5 bases). Per the germline V gene, CDR1 is MDHEN and CDR2 is SYDVKM. The CDR3 contains 13 residues. The ends were cut back, 6 bases at V and 3 bases at J, with 11 bases in the middle. The CDR3, as DNA: TGTGCCAGCAGCCTGACAGACTACTATGGCTACACCTTC. Protein product: CASSLTDYYGYTF.

This rearrangement joins TRBV10-1 to TRBJ2-3; 10 nucleotides match TRBD2. The V and J ends lost 3 bases and 2 bases, in that order; junction bases with no gene match: 5. Germline CDR1 and CDR2: WNHNN and SYGVQD (reference sequence). This CDR3 has 16 residues. CDR3 nucleotides: TGCGCCAGCAGTGATTTTAGCGGGGGGATCACAGATACGCAGTATTTT. It specifies CASSDFSGGITDTQYF.

The J gene is TRBJ2-3, the V gene TRBV5-1; 10 bases map to TRBD2. The V gene's germline CDR1 is SGHRS and CDR2 YFSETQ. V shed 2 bases, J shed 3 bases, and the junction held 3 bases outside the gene matches. The CDR3 is 15 amino acids. The CDR3 bases are TGCGCCAGCAGCTTATTGGGACTAGCGACAGATACGCAGTATTTT. It yields the protein CASSLLGLATDTQYF.

The chain employs TRBV7-2 and TRBJ1-2; TRBD1 matches at 7 bases. Germline CDR1 and CDR2: SGHTA and FQGNSA. CDR3 size: 14 residues. V trimming: 2 bases; J trimming: 7 bases; junction bases outside the gene matches: 7. This chain's CDR3 is CASSLNPGGFGYTF. The CDR3 bases are TGTGCCAGCAGCTTAAATCCAGGGGGTTTTGGCTACACCTTC.

V and J are TRBV29-1 and TRBJ1-1; 7 bases align to TRBD1. The J segment lost 4 bases and the V segment lost 3 bases, leaving 2 bases of the junction unmatched. Germline CDR1 reads SQVTM; CDR2 reads ANQGSEA. The CDR3 extends over 12 amino acids. The CDR3 sequence is CSVEGQSTEAFF. In DNA form, the CDR3 reads TGCAGCGTTGAGGGACAGTCCACTGAAGCTTTCTTT. The whole variable domain, remainder taken from reference TRBV29-1 and TRBJ1-1, is SAVISQKPSRDICQRGTSLTIQCQVDSQVTMMFWYRQQPGQSLTLIATANQGSEATYESGFVIDKFPISRPNLTFSTLTVSNMSPEDSSIYLCSVEGQSTEAFFGQGTRLTVV.

The rearrangement links TRBV6-5 to TRBJ2-5, with TRBD1 matching over 10 bases. V was pared by 4 bases and J by 5 bases, with 10 bases of the junction left unmatched. The CDR3 loop spans 16 amino acids. Germline CDR1 and CDR2: MNHEY and SVGAGI. CDR3 in DNA: TGTGCCAGCAGTTCCGGACAGGGGGGATTGTGGGAGACCCAGTACTTC. It translates to CASSSGQGGLWETQYF.

The CDR3 region is CASFENRVWNEQFF. The DNA of the CDR3 is TGTGCCAGCTTCGAGAACAGGGTGTGGAATGAGCAGTTCTTC. This rearrangement joins TRBV6-1 to TRBJ2-1, with D possibly matching TRBD1 (6 bases). This CDR3 is built from 14 residues. Trimming removed 8 bases at V and 7 bases at J, with 18 bases between. Germline loops: CDR1 MNHNS, CDR2 SASEGT.

This clone was seen a handful of times. The V call is TRBV28, the J call TRBJ1-5; D is perhaps TRBD1 (5 bases). The CDR3 loop spans 15 amino acids. V was shortened by 3 bases and J by 0 bases, with 9 bases between the two germline ends. Germline lookup yields CDR1 MDHEN and CDR2 SYDVKM. CDR3 sequence: CASSLRTPSNQPQHF. CDR3 coding DNA: TGTGCCAGCAGTTTGAGGACACCTAGCAATCAGCCCCAGCATTTT.

This clone was seen more than once but under ten times. The chain has TRBV2 and TRBJ1-2; no clear D gene. The CDR3 totals 13 residues. Germline CDR1 reads SNHLY; CDR2 reads FYNNEI. Trimming removed 7 bases from V and 2 bases from J, with 11 bases in between. The CDR3 protein is CASIVGENYGYTF. The DNA of the CDR3 is TGTGCCAGCATCGTTGGGGAGAACTATGGCTACACCTTC.

The V gene is TRBV27, the J gene TRBJ1-1, with no clear D. Trimming removed 4 bases at V and 1 base at J, with 13 bases between. From germline, CDR1 is MNHEY and CDR2 SMNVEV (reference sequence). This CDR3 is built from 15 residues. CDR3 sequence reads: CASSSDLGGNTEAFF. In nucleotides, the CDR3 is TGTGCCAGCAGTTCCGATCTTGGAGGGAACACTGAAGCTTTCTTT.

V usage is TRBV7-3 and J usage is TRBJ2-5, with 8 positions matching TRBD1. The CDR3 extends over 15 amino acids. V shed 3 bases and J 0 bases; nucleotides not matched to a gene: 3. Germline V CDR1 and CDR2: SGHTA, FQGTGA. This CDR3 reads CASSLTGAYQETQYF. The CDR3 DNA follows: TGTGCCAGCAGCTTGACAGGGGCCTACCAAGAGACCCAGTACTTC.

The chain carries TRBV10-3 and TRBJ2-7; 12 bases agree with TRBD1. The CDR3 runs 15 residues. Looked up from germline, CDR1 is ENHRY and CDR2 is SYGVKD. V shed 3 bases and J 4 bases; nucleotides not matched to a gene: 4. The CDR3 sequence is CAISDGTGGEYEQYF. In nucleotides, the CDR3 is TGTGCCATCAGTGATGGGACAGGGGGCGAGTACGAGCAGTACTTC.

The chain links TRBV6-1 to TRBJ1-2, with 7 bases aligning to TRBD1. This CDR3 is 15 amino acids long. Per germline, CDR1 MNHNS and CDR2 SASEGT. Unmatched junction bases numbered 11, after V lost 4 bases and J lost 6 bases. The CDR3 DNA is TGTGCCAGCAGTGGCGGGCCAGGACAGGTTAATGGCTACACCTTC. As protein: CASSGGPGQVNGYTF.